This entry features one TCR beta chain sequence. Germline assignment: CDR1 SGHKS and CDR2 YYEKEE (reference sequence). The CDR3 sequence is 12 residues long. J lost 10 bases, V lost 1 base, and 2 bases had no gene match. Genomic DNA per cell subset filled all wells of several immunoSEQ plates. Original methodology: Filtering differed for immunoSEQ, which gave only junction sequences without quality scores. The table came from immunoSEQ multiplex PCR; TCRdb's copy has only in-frame clones and leaves some out. V and J calls and clone size are those listed in that table; D and trimming were worked out from the DNA. The table has some 1.4 million clones, roughly 96% seen once. The data stem from a study of shared clonotypes between healthy human individuals. Across the whole study: Each donor's CD4 naive and CD4 memory cells filled three plates apiece, CD8 naive two, and CD8 memory one.

Sequencing was carried out using naive CD4+ T cells sorted from blood. Subset here: CD45RA+ positively selected. The TCR was taken from a young man in good health. V is TRBV5-5 and J is TRBJ2-1, with 7 bases fitting TRBD1. CDR3 nucleotides: TGTGCCAGCAGCTTGTTAGGGGGCGAGCAGTTCTTC. Protein: CASSLLGGEQFF. The entire variable domain, with the rest obtained from reference TRBV5-5 and TRBJ2-1, is as follows: DAGVTQSPTHLIKTRGQQVTLRCSPISGHKSVSWYQQVLGQGPQFIFQYYEKEERGRGNFPDRFSARQFPNYSSELNVNALLLGDSALYLCASSLLGGEQFFGPGTRLTVL.